Listed below are T cell receptor beta chains from one sample, sequenced in a study of prognosis after radiotherapy for stage I lung cancer. In TCRdb, the multiplex PCR reads were re-called with MiXCR into one record per CDR3 protein. This sample has some 38,000 distinct CDR3 sequences, with approximately 25% found just once. This material consisted of PBMCs, taken before or after stereotactic body radiation therapy (not recorded which). The receptor source for this set is a donor at least 50 years old with non-small cell lung cancer. Both conserved end residues are part of each CDR3. Fields, in order: clone size, V gene, J gene, D gene, CDR3 DNA, CDR3 protein. The D gene is left open where the match is weak. Expanded clones get a size class; other rows say once, few or many, or leave the size out.

clone size: -; V gene: TRBV20-1; J gene: TRBJ1-1; D gene: TRBD1; CDR3 DNA: TGCAGTGCTAGGGACAGGGAGGCGTGGCCGAACACTGAAGCTTTCTTT; CDR3 protein: CSARDREAWPNTEAFF
clone size: many; V gene: TRBV5-1; J gene: TRBJ2-7; D gene: -; CDR3 DNA: TGCGCCAGCAGCTTGGGGTCCGAGGCCGAGCAGTACTTC; CDR3 protein: CASSLGSEAEQYF
clone size: many; V gene: TRBV28; J gene: TRBJ2-7; D gene: TRBD2; CDR3 DNA: TGTGCCAGCAGTTTAGCGGGAGCCTCCTACGAGCAGTACTTC; CDR3 protein: CASSLAGASYEQYF
clone size: medium-sized; V gene: TRBV27; J gene: TRBJ1-6; D gene: -; CDR3 DNA: TGTGCCAGCAGTTTAGAAGGGCAGGGAGGCCGCTCCTGGAATTCACCCCTCCACTTT; CDR3 protein: CASSLEGQGGRSWNSPLHF
clone size: many; V gene: TRBV27; J gene: TRBJ1-2; D gene: TRBD1; CDR3 DNA: TGTGCCAGCAGTCTGGGGACAGGGTATGGCTACACCTTC; CDR3 protein: CASSLGTGYGYTF
clone size: many; V gene: TRBV5-1; J gene: TRBJ2-1; D gene: -; CDR3 DNA: TGCGCCAGCAGCTTGGTTGGAAGCGGAAACAATGAGCAGTTCTTC; CDR3 protein: CASSLVGSGNNEQFF
clone size: -; V gene: TRBV9; J gene: TRBJ2-1; D gene: -; CDR3 DNA: TGTGCCAGCACCCTCTCACAGGCCGTAGGGAATGAGCAGTTCTTC; CDR3 protein: CASTLSQAVGNEQFF
clone size: -; V gene: TRBV2; J gene: TRBJ1-2; D gene: -; CDR3 DNA: TGTGCCAGCAGTGTGGGGAACAACTATGGCTACACCTTC; CDR3 protein: CASSVGNNYGYTF
clone size: -; V gene: TRBV5-1; J gene: TRBJ2-5; D gene: TRBD1; CDR3 DNA: TGCGCCAGCAGCCCCCCCCGGACAGGGAATCAAGAGACCCAGTACTTC; CDR3 protein: CASSPPRTGNQETQYF
clone size: many; V gene: TRBV4-2; J gene: TRBJ2-1; D gene: -; CDR3 DNA: TGTGCCAGCAGCCAAGGGTCGGGAGTCAGCTCCTACAATGAGCAGTTCTTC; CDR3 protein: CASSQGSGVSSYNEQFF
clone size: -; V gene: TRBV7-9; J gene: TRBJ1-6; D gene: TRBD1; CDR3 DNA: TGTGCCAGCAGCTTTTCGGGACAGGTCGGGATTACCATCAACTTT; CDR3 protein: CASSFSGQVGITINF
clone size: many; V gene: TRBV5-1; J gene: TRBJ1-1; D gene: -; CDR3 DNA: TGCGCCAGCAGCTTGCTACCTTGGAGCACTGAAGCTTTCTTT; CDR3 protein: CASSLLPWSTEAFF
clone size: many; V gene: TRBV6-1; J gene: TRBJ2-1; D gene: -; CDR3 DNA: TGTGCCAGCAGTGAAAGTATTTTGGACCACTTCAACAATGAGCAGTTCTTC; CDR3 protein: CASSESILDHFNNEQFF
clone size: many; V gene: TRBV20-1; J gene: TRBJ2-6; D gene: -; CDR3 DNA: TGCAGTGCGGAAGATCAGGGGCCGTCCTTCTCTGGGGCCAACGTCCTGACTTTC; CDR3 protein: CSAEDQGPSFSGANVLTF
clone size: many; V gene: TRBV19; J gene: TRBJ2-7; D gene: TRBD2; CDR3 DNA: TGTGCCAGTAGTAGTAGCGGGACCTCCTACGAGCAGTACTTC; CDR3 protein: CASSSSGTSYEQYF
clone size: many; V gene: TRBV27; J gene: TRBJ1-5; D gene: -; CDR3 DNA: TGTGCCAGCAGTTTTACAGGAAACAGCAATCAGCCCCAGCATTTT; CDR3 protein: CASSFTGNSNQPQHF
clone size: many; V gene: TRBV7-8; J gene: TRBJ1-2; D gene: -; CDR3 DNA: TGTGCCAGCAGCGGTGGAACTAACTATGGCTACACCTTC; CDR3 protein: CASSGGTNYGYTF
clone size: many; V gene: TRBV18; J gene: TRBJ2-2; D gene: -; CDR3 DNA: TGTGCCAGCTCACTTATGGTGGACCCCACCGGGGAGCTGTTTTTT; CDR3 protein: CASSLMVDPTGELFF
clone size: -; V gene: TRBV5-4; J gene: TRBJ2-1; D gene: -; CDR3 DNA: TGTGCCAGCAGCCCCGGGGGCCGGGTTGGCAATGAGCAGTTCTTC; CDR3 protein: CASSPGGRVGNEQFF
clone size: -; V gene: TRBV6-9; J gene: TRBJ2-3; D gene: -; CDR3 DNA: TGTGCCAGCAGTTACCCCCGCCAGGGCGGGTCTAGCACAGGTACGCAGTATTTT; CDR3 protein: CASSYPRQGGSSTGTQYF
clone size: many; V gene: TRBV5-6; J gene: TRBJ2-1; D gene: -; CDR3 DNA: TGTGCCAGCAGCTTGGCATCGACTCCCTACAATGAGCAGTTCTTC; CDR3 protein: CASSLASTPYNEQFF
clone size: many; V gene: TRBV11-2; J gene: TRBJ1-6; D gene: -; CDR3 DNA: TGTGCCAGCAGCTTAGGTTGGGGCGGGGATTCACCCCTCCACTTT; CDR3 protein: CASSLGWGGDSPLHF
clone size: many; V gene: TRBV27; J gene: TRBJ1-2; D gene: -; CDR3 DNA: TGTGCCAGCAGTCCGCAGGGTTATGGCTACACCTTC; CDR3 protein: CASSPQGYGYTF
clone size: many; V gene: TRBV7-8; J gene: TRBJ1-2; D gene: -; CDR3 DNA: TGTGCCAGCACCCCTCTGATATCTAACTATGGCTACACCTTC; CDR3 protein: CASTPLISNYGYTF
clone size: many; V gene: TRBV15; J gene: TRBJ1-5; D gene: -; CDR3 DNA: TGTGCCACCAGCAGAGATGGCAGCCAAAGCAATCAGCCCCAGCATTTT; CDR3 protein: CATSRDGSQSNQPQHF
clone size: many; V gene: TRBV3-1; J gene: TRBJ1-2; D gene: -; CDR3 DNA: TGTGCCAGCAGCCAGACCCTTCAAGCTAACTATGGCTACACCTTC; CDR3 protein: CASSQTLQANYGYTF
clone size: many; V gene: TRBV7-8; J gene: TRBJ1-2; D gene: -; CDR3 DNA: TGTGCCAGCAGCGGGGTGGGGGGACCCTCGATTAACTATGGCTACACCTTC; CDR3 protein: CASSGVGGPSINYGYTF
clone size: many; V gene: TRBV27; J gene: TRBJ1-6; D gene: -; CDR3 DNA: TGTGCCAGCAGATTCCCAAATTCACCCCTCCACTTT; CDR3 protein: CASRFPNSPLHF
clone size: many; V gene: TRBV4-1; J gene: TRBJ1-2; D gene: -; CDR3 DNA: TGCGCCAGCAGCCAAGTGCCCCCAGGGGAGTATGGCTACACCTTC; CDR3 protein: CASSQVPPGEYGYTF
clone size: many; V gene: TRBV2; J gene: TRBJ2-5; D gene: TRBD1; CDR3 DNA: TGTGCCAGCAGTCGGGCAGGGGGTGGAGAGACCCAGTACTTC; CDR3 protein: CASSRAGGGETQYF
clone size: many; V gene: TRBV5-1; J gene: TRBJ2-3; D gene: -; CDR3 DNA: TGCGCCAGCAGCTTGGGCAGGTCCACAGATACGCAGTATTTT; CDR3 protein: CASSLGRSTDTQYF
clone size: many; V gene: TRBV25-1; J gene: TRBJ1-3; D gene: -; CDR3 DNA: TGTGCCAGCAGTGCGGAACAGGGAGGAAACACCATATATTTT; CDR3 protein: CASSAEQGGNTIYF
clone size: -; V gene: TRBV19; J gene: TRBJ2-1; D gene: -; CDR3 DNA: TGTGCCAATAGTATAGCCGCTACCCCTGGGTATGAGCAGTTCTTC; CDR3 protein: CANSIAATPGYEQFF
clone size: many; V gene: TRBV6-2/TRBV6-3; J gene: TRBJ2-1; D gene: TRBD2; CDR3 DNA: TGTGCCAGCAGTTACGAACTAGCGGGGTATGAGCAGTTCTTC; CDR3 protein: CASSYELAGYEQFF
clone size: -; V gene: TRBV6-1; J gene: TRBJ1-3; D gene: -; CDR3 DNA: TGTGCCAGCAGCGACGTGGCCGACCCTGGAAACACCATATATTTT; CDR3 protein: CASSDVADPGNTIYF
clone size: once; V gene: TRBV9; J gene: TRBJ2-7; D gene: TRBD1; CDR3 DNA: TGTGCCAGCAGCGTAGATGGGACAGGGGGCTACGAGCAGTACTTC; CDR3 protein: CASSVDGTGGYEQYF
clone size: many; V gene: TRBV7-9; J gene: TRBJ1-6; D gene: -; CDR3 DNA: TGTGCCAGCAGCTCTTACCCCGGGCCAGATCTTTCCCTCCACTTT; CDR3 protein: CASSSYPGPDLSLHF
clone size: many; V gene: TRBV5-1; J gene: TRBJ2-2; D gene: -; CDR3 DNA: TGCGCCAGCAGCTTGGGGCAGCCCGCGAACACCGGGGAGCTGTTTTTT; CDR3 protein: CASSLGQPANTGELFF
clone size: many; V gene: TRBV6-1; J gene: TRBJ2-7; D gene: TRBD1; CDR3 DNA: TGTGCCAGCAGTGAGAGACAGGGAACCCCCTCCTACGAGCAGTACTTC; CDR3 protein: CASSERQGTPSYEQYF